This TCR beta chain was identified during a study of shared clonotypes between healthy human individuals. Study-wide findings and caveats: The sole specimen, blood, was sampled, and tissue repertoires likely differ. Estimated richness values were generally larger in naive subsets than in memory subsets.

Germline loops: CDR1 ENHRY, CDR2 SYGVKD. This CDR3 comprises 16 residues. Losses at the gene ends were 1 base for V and 4 bases for J; bases not matched to a gene: 9. As defined, naive CD8 cells were CD45RO-negative and positively selected for CCR7, with terminally differentiated effector memory CD45RA+ cells excluded. An approximately 200 ng quantity of DNA, 30,000 to 35,000 T cell genomes, went into the sorted-subset replicate PCRs. Profiling relied on immunoSEQ multiplex PCR, and the TCRdb table lists in-frame clones only, not all of them. This table has 2 million to 2.5 million clones, more than 85% appearing once. In the case of this clone: Its antigen is as yet unknown.

This chain uses TRBV10-3 with TRBJ1-2, with 7 positions matching TRBD1. The sample taken for sequencing was naive CD8+ T cells from PBMCs. This clonotype originated in a man between 18 and 29 years old in good health. Some clones in this sample may be carry-over from other donors' samples. Here the CDR3 reads CAISEFTYRDSYGYTF. CDR3 nucleotide sequence: TGTGCCATCAGTGAGTTTACATATAGGGACAGCTATGGCTACACCTTC.